The 8 T cell receptor beta chains below come from one sample, sequenced in a study of cytomegalovirus exposure and HLA in healthy donors listed by TCRdb under 2017. Receptors were amplified or captured by the immunoSEQ multiplex PCR assay. The immuneACCESS repertoire file appears here via TCRdb, limited to in-frame rearrangements. These files lack a portion of the clones; in checked studies, under half of the deficit traces to unresolved V genes, and the cause of the others is not known. The sample table shows over 110,000 clones, and about 83% are seen once. The ten largest account for almost 1.5% of the sample. The sequenced sample consisted of PBMCs. The source is a woman aged 25 to 39 in good health and CMV-seronegative.

This sequence joins TRBV5-1 and TRBJ1-2; D remains unclear. From germline, CDR1 is SGHRS and CDR2 YFSETQ. Trimming took off 4 bases at V and 4 bases at J, with 14 bases between the two ends. The CDR3 has 14 amino acids. The CDR3 DNA sequence: TGCGCCAGCAGCCCGGGAGGACGGAGCTATGGCTACACCTTC. It translates to CASSPGGRSYGYTF.

This clone appeared a few times. The J gene is TRBJ2-5, the V gene TRBV4-1; 8 bases fit TRBD1. V shed 0 bases, J shed 2 bases, and the junction held 8 bases outside the gene matches. CDR1 is MGHRA and CDR2 is YSYEKL in the germline V gene. The CDR3 extends over 17 amino acids. DNA for the CDR3: TGCGCCAGCAGCCAAGATCCGACAGGGGAACCGCAAGAGACCCAGTACTTC. Its translation is CASSQDPTGEPQETQYF.

This chain joins TRBV18 and TRBJ2-3, with a weak D call TRBD1 (6 bases). Trimming took off 4 bases at V and 2 bases at J, with 10 bases between the two ends. CDR3 length equals 14 residues. CDR1 and CDR2 from the germline V gene are KGHSH and LQKENI. In DNA form, the CDR3 reads TGTGCCAGCTCACGGGGGCCCGACACAGATACGCAGTATTTT. It encodes CASSRGPDTDTQYF.

The CDR3 loop is CASSPRGDTQYF. In nucleotides, the CDR3 is TGTGCCAGCTCACCGAGAGGTGATACGCAGTATTTT. The gene calls are TRBV18 and TRBJ2-3; D call uncertain. The length of the CDR3 is 12 residues. Germline CDR1 reads KGHSH; CDR2 reads LQKENI. V gave up 3 bases and J gave up 6 bases, with 7 bases separating them.

The chain uses TRBV6-5 and TRBJ2-1; 7 nucleotides match TRBD1. Losses at the gene ends were 4 bases for V and 4 bases for J; bases not matched to a gene: 1. Germline loops: CDR1 MNHEY, CDR2 SVGAGI. The CDR3 is 13 residues long. CDR3 sequence: CASSSQGYNEQFF. In DNA form, the CDR3 reads TGTGCCAGCAGTTCACAGGGGTACAATGAGCAGTTCTTC.

V is TRBV6-1 and J is TRBJ2-7, with TRBD1 as a possible D gene (6 bases). Germline V gene sequence: CDR1 MNHNS, CDR2 SASEGT. Trimming took off 6 bases at V and 0 bases at J, with 9 bases between the two ends. This CDR3 is 13 amino acids long. The CDR3: CASSRDTSYEQYF. The CDR3 DNA reads as TGTGCCAGCAGCCGGGACACCTCCTACGAGCAGTACTTC.

This clone was picked up a small number of times. The chain has TRBV6-5 and TRBJ1-6; tentatively, D is TRBD1 (6 bases). V was pared by 0 bases and J by 6 bases, with 9 bases between. CDR3 size: 15 residues. Germline CDR1 MNHEY, CDR2 SVGAGI. CDR3 sequence reads: CASSYSKGGNSPLHF. In DNA form, the CDR3 reads TGTGCCAGCAGTTACTCGAAAGGGGGTAATTCACCCCTCCACTTT.

This clone appeared once. This chain links TRBV6-5 with TRBJ1-6; D is unclear. V dropped 0 bases and J dropped 8 bases, with 11 bases sitting between them. Germline assignment: CDR1 MNHEY and CDR2 SVGAGI. The CDR3 is 15 amino acids. CDR3 residues: CASSYSEGSDSPLHF. As DNA, the CDR3 is TGTGCCAGCAGTTACTCAGAGGGATCTGATTCACCCCTCCACTTT.